The 31 T cell receptor beta chains listed next were all sequenced from one sample in a study of shared clonotypes between healthy human individuals. Naive CD8 cells, CD45RO-negative and positively selected for CCR7, excluded terminally differentiated effector memory CD45RA+ cells. Data came from immunoSEQ multiplex PCR; TCRdb stores just in-frame clones and leaves some out. In the table there are approximately 2,000,000 clones, around 95% of which are singletons. The sequencing input was naive CD8+ T cells from PBMCs. These receptors were collected from a man between 18 and 29 years old in good health. Some clones in this sample may be carry-over from other donors' samples.

V is TRBV5-1 and J is TRBJ2-1, with 7 bases aligning to TRBD2. CDR1 SGHRS and CDR2 YFSETQ come from the germline V gene. J lost 6 bases, V lost 2 bases, and 11 bases had no gene match. The CDR3 length is 16 residues. The DNA of the CDR3 is TGCGCCAGCAGCTTTAGGTCGGGGGAGGGCATCAATGAGCAGTTCTTC. Protein product: CASSFRSGEGINEQFF.

Comments on this clone: The same CDR3 is also encoded by other DNA sequences in this sample. The V call is TRBV5-6, the J call TRBJ2-7; 8 positions agree with TRBD1. The CDR3 is 14 amino acids. Germline CDR1 and CDR2: SGHDT and YYEEEE. V lost 4 bases, J lost 2 bases, and 5 bases stayed unmatched. The CDR3 loop is CASSPGTGAYEQYF. In DNA form, the CDR3 reads TGTGCCAGCAGCCCCGGGACAGGAGCCTACGAGCAGTACTTC.

The genes are TRBV9 and TRBJ2-3; TRBD1 matches at 7 bases. This CDR3 contains 16 residues. The trim removed 4 bases at V and 1 base at J, leaving 9 bases unmatched. The germline CDR1 and CDR2 sequences are SGDLS and YYNGEE. The CDR3 region is CASSSEHGTGTDTQYF. The CDR3 DNA reads as TGTGCCAGCAGCTCAGAGCACGGGACAGGCACAGATACGCAGTATTTT. The full variable domain, with the rest looked up from reference TRBV9 and TRBJ2-3, is DSGVTQTPKHLITATGQRVTLRCSPRSGDLSVYWYQQSLDQGLQFLIQYYNGEERAKGNILERFSAQQFPDLHSELNLSSLELGDSALYFCASSSEHGTGTDTQYFGPGTRLTVL.

The chain recombines TRBV5-6 with TRBJ1-4; D gene ambiguous. The germline V gene encodes CDR1 SGHDT and CDR2 YYEEEE. Trimming removed 4 bases at V and 4 bases at J, with 8 bases between. CDR3 length: 13 amino acids. The CDR3 protein is CASSPGRNEKLFF. DNA of the CDR3: TGTGCCAGCAGCCCCGGACGTAATGAAAAACTGTTTTTT.

V usage is TRBV7-9 and J usage is TRBJ1-1; D gene ambiguous. Germline V gives CDR1 SEHNR, CDR2 FQNEAQ (reference sequence). V shed 2 bases and J shed 7 bases, with 11 bases lying between them. This CDR3 has 13 residues. CDR3 DNA sequence: TGTGCCAGCAGCTTACACGAAACCCGTGAAGCTTTCTTT. It codes for CASSLHETREAFF.

This clone showed up just once. This chain uses TRBV5-5 with TRBJ1-2; no clear D gene. V was pared by 5 bases and J by 4 bases, with 15 bases between. There are 14 residues in the CDR3. Germline V lookup: CDR1 SGHKS, CDR2 YYEKEE (reference sequence). The CDR3 region is CASSDDAGGYGYTF. The CDR3 DNA follows: TGTGCCAGCAGTGACGACGCTGGCGGCTATGGCTACACCTTC.

The J gene is TRBJ2-6, the V gene TRBV29-1; 7 nucleotides agree with TRBD1. Germline CDR1 reads SQVTM; CDR2 reads ANQGSEA. This CDR3 is built from 14 residues. V lost 5 bases and J lost 0; bases outside the gene matches: 1. The CDR3 nucleotides are TGCAGCGTTAGGGACAGCTCTGGGGCCAACGTCCTGACTTTC. This translates into CSVRDSSGANVLTF.

V usage is TRBV4-1 and J usage is TRBJ1-5; perhaps TRBD1 as D (5 bases). In germline, CDR1 is MGHRA, CDR2 YSYEKL. V lost 0 bases to trimming and J lost 2 bases, with 14 bases between them. CDR3 length equals 17 residues. The CDR3 DNA sequence: TGCGCCAGCAGCCAAGAGACGGCGGGGCCCGGCAATCAGCCCCAGCATTTT. Its protein product is CASSQETAGPGNQPQHF.

The chain combines TRBV10-2 with TRBJ2-7; D gene ambiguous. This CDR3 contains 15 residues. Trimming shortened V by 4 bases and J by 4 bases, and 17 bases separated the two germline ends. Germline CDR1 reads WSHSY; CDR2 reads SAAADI. This chain's CDR3 is CASSASESPSYEQYF. DNA for the CDR3: TGCGCCAGCAGTGCTTCGGAATCACCCTCTTACGAGCAGTACTTC.

A few counts support this clone. The sample carries other DNA sequences with the same CDR3. The V gene is TRBV27, the J gene TRBJ1-1, with unresolved D. Per germline, CDR1 MNHEY and CDR2 SMNVEV (reference sequence). V lost 3 bases, J lost 0 bases, and 5 bases lay in between. This CDR3 comprises 13 residues. The CDR3 nucleotides are TGTGCCAGCAGTTTGTCCTTGAACACTGAAGCTTTCTTT. Protein sequence: CASSLSLNTEAFF.

The chain has TRBV27 and TRBJ2-1, with TRBD2 identical over 11 bases. J lost 6 bases, V lost 5 bases, and 6 bases had no gene match. CDR3 size: 15 residues. Germline V lookup: CDR1 MNHEY, CDR2 SMNVEV (reference sequence). The CDR3 nucleotides are TGTGCCAGCAGTCCTCTAGCGGGAGGCCCCAATGAGCAGTTCTTC. This encodes CASSPLAGGPNEQFF.

The rearrangement uses TRBV9 and TRBJ2-3, with 9 positions matching TRBD2. The CDR3 consists of 17 residues. The V gene's germline CDR1 is SGDLS and CDR2 YYNGEE. The junction had 8 bases not matched to a gene; V was cut back by 3 bases and J by 0 bases. For the CDR3, the DNA is TGTGCCAGCAGCGGGGCGGCGACTAGCGGAAGCACAGATACGCAGTATTTT. Encoded protein: CASSGAATSGSTDTQYF.

The rearrangement uses TRBV28 and TRBJ2-3; TRBD2 agrees at 8 bases. This CDR3 has 16 amino acids. CDR1 and CDR2 from the germline V gene are MDHEN and SYDVKM. With 5 bases clipped from V and 2 bases from J, the junction kept 9 bases outside the gene matches. The CDR3 spells CASSQTTSAYTDTQYF. The CDR3 DNA sequence: TGTGCCAGCAGTCAAACGACTAGCGCATACACAGATACGCAGTATTTT.

This chain connects TRBV7-2 to TRBJ2-7; 10 positions match TRBD1. The CDR3 is 15 amino acids. V lost 1 base, J lost 3 bases, and 3 bases stayed unmatched. Germline CDR1 is SGHTA and CDR2 is FQGNSA. CDR3 sequence (DNA): TGTGCCAGCAGCTTAGGTGGACAGGGGGACTACGAGCAGTACTTC. The encoded protein is CASSLGGQGDYEQYF.

V usage is TRBV27 and J usage is TRBJ2-1; TRBD2 is a possible D gene (5 bases). The ends were cut back, 5 bases at V and 8 bases at J, with 19 bases in the middle. The CDR3 has 15 residues. Germline assignment: CDR1 MNHEY and CDR2 SMNVEV (reference sequence). As DNA, the CDR3 is TGTGCCAGCAGTCCTGAGGGCCCAATCGCCGATGAGCAGTTCTTC. Translating it yields CASSPEGPIADEQFF.

V and J are TRBV10-3 and TRBJ2-7, with TRBD2 as a possible D gene (6 bases). Between the trimmed V and J ends, which lost 0 bases and 3 bases, there was a span of 9 bases. Per the germline V gene, CDR1 is ENHRY and CDR2 is SYGVKD. The CDR3 is made up of 14 amino acids. This CDR3 is CAISESEGIYEQYF. DNA of the CDR3: TGTGCCATCAGTGAGTCGGAGGGGATCTACGAGCAGTACTTC.

Of note for this clone: Other nucleotide sequences from this sample produce the same CDR3. The chain uses TRBV9 and TRBJ1-5; 7 bases agree with TRBD1. The junction had 2 bases not matched to a gene; V was cut back by 2 bases and J by 0 bases. CDR3 size: 15 residues. Germline V gene data show CDR1 as SGDLS and CDR2 as YYNGEE. In DNA form, the CDR3 reads TGTGCCAGCAGCGTGACAGGGAATAGCAATCAGCCCCAGCATTTT. Amino acids: CASSVTGNSNQPQHF.

This chain uses TRBV19 with TRBJ1-1; TRBD1 agrees at 9 bases. The V and J ends lost 6 bases and 6 bases, in that order; junction bases with no gene match: 8. CDR1 LNHDA and CDR2 SQIVND come from the germline V gene (reference sequence). CDR3 length equals 14 residues. The CDR3: CASRRDRDWAEAFF. Here the CDR3 DNA reads TGTGCCAGTAGGAGGGACAGGGACTGGGCTGAAGCTTTCTTT.

The genes are TRBV29-1 and TRBJ1-3; no definite D call. From germline, CDR1 is SQVTM and CDR2 ANQGSEA. The CDR3 contains 14 residues. The ends were cut back, 1 base at V and 0 bases at J, with 7 bases in the middle. CDR3 in amino acids: CSVEAYDSGNTIYF. CDR3 bases: TGCAGCGTTGAAGCCTATGACTCTGGAAACACCATATATTTT.

The V and J genes are TRBV5-1 and TRBJ1-4; 7 nucleotides align to TRBD1. The CDR3 runs to 14 residues. From germline, CDR1 is SGHRS and CDR2 YFSETQ. V lost 4 bases to trimming and J lost 5 bases; unmatched junction nucleotides: 5. The CDR3 DNA is TGCGCCAGCAGCGAGATACAGGGGAATGAAAAACTGTTTTTT. Amino acids: CASSEIQGNEKLFF.

V gene TRBV6-6 combines with J gene TRBJ1-5; the match to TRBD1 covers 9 bases. Trimming cost V 6 bases and J 3 bases; bases outside gene matches: 3. This CDR3 comprises 14 residues. Germline CDR1 MNHNY, CDR2 SVGAGI (reference sequence). CDR3 residues: CASSDRGFNQPQHF. The CDR3 bases are TGTGCCAGCAGCGACAGGGGGTTCAATCAGCCCCAGCATTTT.

The rearrangement joins TRBV4-1 to TRBJ2-3; 8 bases match TRBD2. After removal of 7 bases from V and 2 bases from J, the junction contained 8 bases not matched to a gene. The CDR3 runs 15 residues. Looked up from germline, CDR1 is MGHRA and CDR2 is YSYEKL. The CDR3 is CASTLAGRTTDTQYF. The DNA of the CDR3 is TGCGCCAGCACGCTAGCGGGTCGGACCACAGATACGCAGTATTTT.

In this sample, this clone turned up a few times. The V call is TRBV25-1, the J call TRBJ1-1; D perhaps matches TRBD1 (6 bases). The germline V gene has CDR1 MGHDK and CDR2 SYGVNS. V was clipped by 5 bases and J by 1 base, with 14 bases between them. The CDR3 spans 15 residues. This chain's CDR3 is CASSYQTGGNTEAFF. CDR3 coding DNA: TGTGCCAGCAGTTACCAGACAGGTGGGAACACTGAAGCTTTCTTT.

As regards this clone: Within the sample, other DNA sequences also encode this same CDR3. V and J are TRBV29-1 and TRBJ2-7; D unresolved. Trimming stripped 3 bases from V and 1 base from J, with 7 bases between. The CDR3 consists of 12 residues. Looked up from germline, CDR1 is SQVTM and CDR2 is ANQGSEA. Written as DNA, the CDR3 is TGCAGCGTTGAGTCGGAATCCTACGAGCAGTACTTC. Protein: CSVESESYEQYF.

This clone has only a few counts. The chain couples TRBV2 to TRBJ1-1; D gene uncertain. This CDR3 has 12 amino acids. CDR1 is SNHLY, CDR2 FYNNEI, per germline. V lost 7 bases, J lost 3 bases, and 9 bases lay in between. The CDR3 is CASTGGHTEAFF. Written as DNA, the CDR3 is TGTGCCAGCACAGGAGGGCACACTGAAGCTTTCTTT. The entire variable domain, with the rest obtained from reference TRBV2 and TRBJ1-1, is as follows: EPEVTQTPSHQVTQMGQEVILRCVPISNHLYFYWYRQILGQKVEFLVSFYNNEISEKSEIFDDQFSVERPDGSNFTLKIRSTKLEDSAMYFCASTGGHTEAFFGQGTRLTVV.

This chain joins TRBV5-4 and TRBJ1-4; D call uncertain. The CDR3 has 15 amino acids. V lost 2 bases and J 7 bases, leaving 15 bases between the germline ends. Germline V lookup: CDR1 SGHNT, CDR2 YYREEE (reference sequence). In DNA, the CDR3 is TGTGCCAGCAGCTTTACCGGAGGGCTGGGTGAAAAACTGTTTTTT. Translation gives CASSFTGGLGEKLFF.

J is TRBJ1-2 and V is TRBV27, with unresolved D. Germline V lookup: CDR1 MNHEY, CDR2 SMNVEV (reference sequence). The V and J ends lost 5 bases and 6 bases respectively, with 19 bases between them. The CDR3 runs to 15 residues. CDR3 in amino acids: CASSPNSDLANGYTF. The CDR3 bases are TGTGCCAGCAGTCCCAACTCGGACTTAGCGAATGGCTACACCTTC.

The chain carries TRBV5-6 and TRBJ1-4, with D hard to call. The ends were cut back, 1 base at V and 3 bases at J, with 13 bases in the middle. The germline gives CDR1 SGHDT, CDR2 YYEEEE. The CDR3 is made up of 16 amino acids. DNA for the CDR3: TGTGCCAGCAGCTTGTTTACAGCCCTCTCTAATGAAAAACTGTTTTTT. Residues: CASSLFTALSNEKLFF.

The J gene is TRBJ1-5, the V gene TRBV9, with no clear D. Germline V gene sequence: CDR1 SGDLS, CDR2 YYNGEE. V was trimmed by 0 bases and J by 0 bases, leaving 10 bases between them. The CDR3 contains 16 residues. CDR3 protein: CASSVEAGLSNQPQHF. The DNA of the CDR3 is TGTGCCAGCAGCGTAGAAGCGGGTCTTAGCAATCAGCCCCAGCATTTT.

V usage is TRBV7-9 and J usage is TRBJ1-2, with D uncertain. The CDR3 is made up of 12 amino acids. From germline, CDR1 is SEHNR and CDR2 FQNEAQ (reference sequence). V shed 5 bases and J shed 4 bases, with 8 bases lying between them. The CDR3 coding sequence is TGTGCCAGCAGCCAAAAATCCTATGGCTACACCTTC. Protein product: CASSQKSYGYTF.

This CDR3 is CASSLEGPPNTEAFF. CDR3 nucleotides: TGTGCCAGCAGTTTAGAAGGGCCCCCGAACACTGAAGCTTTCTTT. The genes are TRBV27 and TRBJ1-1; D gene ambiguous. The CDR3 length is 15 residues. The germline gives CDR1 MNHEY, CDR2 SMNVEV (reference sequence). V was trimmed by 2 bases and J by 1 base, leaving 11 bases between them.